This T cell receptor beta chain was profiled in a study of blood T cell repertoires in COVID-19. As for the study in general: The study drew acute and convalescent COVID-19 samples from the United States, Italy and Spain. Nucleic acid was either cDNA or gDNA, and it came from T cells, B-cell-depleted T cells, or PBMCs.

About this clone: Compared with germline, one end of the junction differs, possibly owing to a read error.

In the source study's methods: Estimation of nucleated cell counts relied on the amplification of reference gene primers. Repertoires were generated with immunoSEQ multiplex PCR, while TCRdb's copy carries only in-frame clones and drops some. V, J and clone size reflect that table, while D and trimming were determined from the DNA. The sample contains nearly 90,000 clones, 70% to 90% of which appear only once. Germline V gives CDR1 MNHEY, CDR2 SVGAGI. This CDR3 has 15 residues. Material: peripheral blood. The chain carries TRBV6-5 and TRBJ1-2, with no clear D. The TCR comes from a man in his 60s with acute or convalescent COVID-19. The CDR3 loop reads CAGSYSRGRNYGYTF. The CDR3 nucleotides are TGTGCCGGCAGTTACTCGAGAGGCCGAAACTATGGCTACACCTTC.